Listed here are 3 T cell receptor beta chains from one sample, sequenced in a study of shared clonotypes between healthy human individuals. The data were produced by immunoSEQ multiplex PCR, yet TCRdb's version contains in-frame clones alone and is incomplete. The sample comprises some 550,000 clones, almost 97% of which are singletons, and around 0.057% rests with the top ten. Sequenced input: naive CD4+ T cells sorted from blood. Subset described: CD45RA+ positively selected. The receptors stem from a woman aged 25-40 years in good health.

V gene TRBV7-3 combines with J gene TRBJ2-1; D might be TRBD1 (6 bases). The CDR3 runs 16 residues. Germline V gives CDR1 SGHTA, CDR2 FQGTGA. V lost 8 bases to trimming and J lost 4 bases, with 21 bases between them. The CDR3 protein is CASAGVGAVGYNEQFF. The CDR3 region has the DNA TGTGCCAGCGCTGGCGTGGGGGCGGTCGGGTACAATGAGCAGTTCTTC.

The chain joins TRBV6-6 to TRBJ1-2; possibly TRBD1 for D (5 bases). The CDR3 covers 13 residues. The germline gives CDR1 MNHNY, CDR2 SVGAGI (reference sequence). Trimming left V 6 bases short and J 6 bases short, with 14 bases between. The CDR3 region is CASSSPGKNGYTF. In DNA, the CDR3 is TGTGCCAGCAGCTCCCCAGGGAAGAATGGCTACACCTTC.

This chain uses TRBV27 with TRBJ2-3, with a possible D match to TRBD1 (6 bases). The CDR3 consists of 14 residues. CDR1 is MNHEY and CDR2 is SMNVEV in the germline V gene (reference sequence). Trimming removed 6 bases from V and 0 bases from J, with 10 bases in between. CDR3 nucleotide sequence: TGTGCCAGCAGGGGGACAACTAGCACAGATACGCAGTATTTT. Protein product: CASRGTTSTDTQYF.